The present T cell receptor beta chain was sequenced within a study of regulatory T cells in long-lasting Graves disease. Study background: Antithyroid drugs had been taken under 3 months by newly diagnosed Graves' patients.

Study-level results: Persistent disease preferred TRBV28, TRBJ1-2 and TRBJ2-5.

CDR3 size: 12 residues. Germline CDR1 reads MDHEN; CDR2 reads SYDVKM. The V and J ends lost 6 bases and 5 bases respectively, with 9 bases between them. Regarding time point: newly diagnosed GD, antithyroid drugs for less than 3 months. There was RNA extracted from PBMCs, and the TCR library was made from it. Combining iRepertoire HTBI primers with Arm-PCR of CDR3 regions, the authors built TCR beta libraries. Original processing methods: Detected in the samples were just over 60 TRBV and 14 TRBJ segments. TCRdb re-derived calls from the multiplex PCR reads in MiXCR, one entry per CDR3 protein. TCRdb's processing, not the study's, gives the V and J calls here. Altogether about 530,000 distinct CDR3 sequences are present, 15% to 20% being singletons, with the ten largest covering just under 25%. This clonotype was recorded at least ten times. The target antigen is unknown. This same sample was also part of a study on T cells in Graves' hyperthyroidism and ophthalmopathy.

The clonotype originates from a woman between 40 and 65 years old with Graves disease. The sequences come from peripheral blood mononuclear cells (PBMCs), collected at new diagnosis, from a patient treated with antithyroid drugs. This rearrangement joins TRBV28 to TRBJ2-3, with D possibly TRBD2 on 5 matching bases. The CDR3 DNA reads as TGTGCCAGCAGCACCGGGGTAGATACGCAGTATTTT. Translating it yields CASSTGVDTQYF.